This entry lists 18 T cell receptor beta chains sequenced from one sample in a study of control samples from healthy donors and cancer patients. Generated by immunoSEQ multiplex PCR, the TCRdb table keeps only in-frame clones and is missing some. The repertoire consists of 150,000 to 200,000 clones, with approximately 94% occurring once and the leading ten covering over 1.3%. Sequenced: blood. Source of these receptors: a woman in her late teens or twenties in good health.

The genes are TRBV18 and TRBJ1-2; 7 nucleotides agree with TRBD1. Germline lookup yields CDR1 KGHSH and CDR2 LQKENI. This CDR3 spans 13 amino acids. With V trimmed by 3 bases and J by 8 bases, 6 bases remained unmatched. The CDR3 protein is CASSPDRVGGYTF. The CDR3 DNA is TGTGCCAGCTCACCCGACAGGGTAGGCGGCTACACCTTC. The full variable domain, completed using reference TRBV18 and TRBJ1-2, is NAGVMQNPRHLVRRRGQEARLRCSPMKGHSHVYWYRQLPEEGLKFMVYLQKENIIDESGMPKERFSAEFPKEGPSILRIQQVVRGDSAAYFCASSPDRVGGYTFGSGTRLTVV.

The chain combines TRBV27 with TRBJ2-1, with D maybe TRBD1 (6 bases). Germline V CDR1 and CDR2: MNHEY, SMNVEV (reference sequence). Trimming took off 4 bases at V and 10 bases at J, with 14 bases between the two ends. The CDR3 totals 13 residues. The DNA for the CDR3 is TGTGCCAGCAGTTCGGGGACAAGACAAGAGCAGTTCTTC. Its protein is CASSSGTRQEQFF.

This chain joins TRBV9 and TRBJ2-1, with D perhaps matching TRBD1 (5 bases). CDR1 is SGDLS and CDR2 is YYNGEE in the germline V gene. With 2 bases removed from V and 6 bases from J, the gap between germline ends came to 6 bases. The CDR3 runs to 12 residues. This chain's CDR3 is CASSVGLNEQFF. The CDR3 region has the DNA TGTGCCAGCAGCGTGGGGCTCAATGAGCAGTTCTTC.

The chain employs TRBV18 and TRBJ1-4, with D maybe TRBD1 (6 bases). Trimming pared 3 bases from V and 0 bases from J, leaving 8 bases between. This CDR3 contains 15 residues. Per germline, CDR1 KGHSH and CDR2 LQKENI. The CDR3 DNA sequence: TGTGCCAGCTCACCCGACAGGTCAACTAATGAAAAACTGTTTTTT. This translates into CASSPDRSTNEKLFF.

V is TRBV7-9 and J is TRBJ1-1; 7 bases line up with TRBD1. Germline V gene sequence: CDR1 SEHNR, CDR2 FQNEAQ (reference sequence). The junction had 6 bases not matched to a gene; V was cut back by 5 bases and J by 3 bases. The CDR3 extends over 14 amino acids. This CDR3 reads CASSPPRGDTEAFF. The CDR3 region has the DNA TGTGCCAGCAGCCCACCCAGGGGGGACACTGAAGCTTTCTTT.

Concerning this clone: Mismatch with germline at one junction end may stem from a read error. The chain combines TRBV7-7 with TRBJ2-2; perhaps TRBD2 as D (6 bases). In germline, CDR1 is SSHAT, CDR2 FNYEAQ (reference sequence). CDR3 length equals 15 residues. As DNA, the CDR3 is TGTGCTAGCAGCCGCGGGGCAGGGAACACCGGGGAGCTGTTTTTT. Translating it yields CASSRGAGNTGELFF.

In its sample, this clone was seen once. This chain joins TRBV7-8 and TRBJ1-2; D gene unclear. The V and J ends lost 0 bases and 4 bases respectively, with 9 bases between them. The length of the CDR3 is 14 residues. CDR1 is SGHVS, CDR2 FQNEAQ, per germline. CDR3 residues: CASSLAPGSYGYTF. The CDR3 nucleotides read TGTGCCAGCAGCTTAGCACCGGGGAGCTATGGCTACACCTTC.

The chain carries TRBV5-1 and TRBJ2-2, with D perhaps TRBD2 (5 bases). This CDR3 comprises 13 residues. V lost 0 bases and J lost 6, with 6 bases in between. Looked up from germline, CDR1 is SGHRS and CDR2 is YFSETQ. Written as DNA, the CDR3 is TGCGCCAGCAGCTTGGGTAGCGCCGGGGAGCTGTTTTTT. It codes for CASSLGSAGELFF. The whole variable domain, remainder taken from reference TRBV5-1 and TRBJ2-2, is KAGVTQTPRYLIKTRGQQVTLSCSPISGHRSVSWYQQTPGQGLQFLFEYFSETQRNKGNFPGRFSGRQFSNSRSEMNVSTLELGDSALYLCASSLGSAGELFFGEGSRLTVL.

The V gene is TRBV4-3, the J gene TRBJ1-6; weak D call: TRBD1 (6 bases). Trimming removed 1 base from V and 10 bases from J, with 17 bases in between. CDR1 and CDR2 from the germline V gene are LGHNA and YSLEER. CDR3 length: 16 amino acids. The CDR3 sequence: CASSQVVGRGGSPLHF. DNA of the CDR3: TGCGCCAGCAGCCAAGTGGTAGGCAGGGGCGGATCACCCCTCCACTTT.

This chain links TRBV18 with TRBJ1-5; 9 bases align to TRBD1. The CDR3 is made up of 23 amino acids. Germline CDR1 and CDR2: KGHSH and LQKENI. V gave up 1 base and J gave up 5 bases; unmatched junction bases: 27. CDR3 sequence: CASSPQPGGQGFAMVKVDQPQHF. CDR3 DNA: TGTGCCAGCTCACCACAACCCGGTGGACAGGGGTTCGCCATGGTAAAAGTAGATCAGCCCCAGCATTTT.

V and J are TRBV2 and TRBJ2-2; 7 positions agree with TRBD2. The CDR3 runs to 15 residues. Unmatched junction bases numbered 8, after V lost 5 bases and J lost 5 bases. CDR1 and CDR2 (germline): SNHLY, FYNNEI. CDR3 in amino acids: CASSPGQGGTGELFF. Here the CDR3 DNA reads TGTGCCAGCAGTCCGGGGCAGGGAGGGACCGGGGAGCTGTTTTTT.

The genes are TRBV6-5 and TRBJ1-4, with 7 positions matching TRBD1. The trim removed 6 bases at V and 0 bases at J, leaving 4 bases unmatched. The CDR3 has 15 residues. Germline V gene sequence: CDR1 MNHEY, CDR2 SVGAGI. The CDR3 sequence: CASSATGATNEKLFF. In DNA form, the CDR3 reads TGTGCCAGCAGCGCCACAGGGGCAACTAATGAAAAACTGTTTTTT.

This clone has just one count. This rearrangement joins TRBV30 to TRBJ1-3; D is possibly TRBD1 (6 bases). Per the germline V gene, CDR1 is GTSNPN and CDR2 is SVGIG (reference sequence). This CDR3 contains 13 residues. The CDR3 reads CAGDKSSGNTIYF. CDR3 DNA sequence: TGTGCGGGGGACAAGAGCTCTGGAAACACCATATATTTT.

The gene calls are TRBV28 and TRBJ1-2, with D possibly TRBD1 on 5 matching bases. Trimming removed 1 base from V and 12 bases from J, with 12 bases in between. The CDR3 runs to 12 residues. Germline V gene lookup returns CDR1 MDHEN and CDR2 SYDVKM. CDR3 sequence: CASSLYGGLDTF. The CDR3, as DNA: TGTGCCAGCAGTTTATATGGGGGGTTGGACACCTTC.

This chain connects TRBV19 to TRBJ2-7; no reliable D call. Germline loops: CDR1 LNHDA, CDR2 SQIVND (reference sequence). With 10 bases removed from V and 3 bases from J, the gap between germline ends came to 10 bases. The CDR3 is 11 residues long. In DNA, the CDR3 is TGTGCCACCGCATACAGCTACGAGCAGTACTTC. It yields the protein CATAYSYEQYF.

The chain recombines TRBV12-5 with TRBJ2-1; no definite D call. Germline CDR1 reads LGHNT; CDR2 reads FRNRAP. The CDR3 contains 16 residues. V lost 5 bases and J 10 bases, leaving 24 bases between the germline ends. This chain's CDR3 is CASGNGRPPPLNEQFF. The CDR3 coding sequence is TGTGCTAGTGGTAACGGACGTCCGCCCCCGTTGAACGAGCAGTTCTTC.

The chain joins TRBV6-5 to TRBJ1-1; tentative D call: TRBD1 (6 bases). The CDR3 totals 14 residues. CDR1 and CDR2 (germline): MNHEY, SVGAGI. V was shortened by 2 bases and J by 3 bases, with 10 bases between the two germline ends. The CDR3 loop reads CASSYAGEDTEAFF. The DNA of the CDR3 is TGTGCCAGCAGTTACGCAGGGGAGGACACTGAAGCTTTCTTT.

This clone has more than one count but fewer than ten. The genes are TRBV7-9 and TRBJ2-3; the D is unclear. With 1 base removed from V and 6 bases from J, the gap between germline ends came to 14 bases. This CDR3 comprises 15 residues. Germline CDR1 reads SEHNR; CDR2 reads FQNEAQ (reference sequence). DNA for the CDR3: TGTGCCAGCAGCTTAGAGGCAGGCCCTTGGGATACGCAGTATTTT. This translates into CASSLEAGPWDTQYF.